This T cell receptor beta chain stems from a study of T cell changes during pregnancy in multiple sclerosis. Trimming stripped 5 bases from V and 8 bases from J, with 12 bases between. From germline, CDR1 is SGHAT and CDR2 FQNNGV. This CDR3 has 12 amino acids. Some clones are missing from TCRdb's copy, which holds only in-frame ones; the method was immunoSEQ multiplex PCR. The sample has roughly 18,000 clones, 70% to 90% seen once; the top ten hold approximately 11%. The receptor's source is a female donor in good health, enrolled as a control in a pregnancy study. The rearrangement links TRBV11-2 to TRBJ1-2; D not resolved. Sample: CD8+ T cells from peripheral blood mononuclear cells, taken in the second trimester of pregnancy. The CDR3, as DNA: TGTGCCAGCAGCCATCCGGGGTCCGGCTACACCTTC. Translated: CASSHPGSGYTF.